Listed below are T cell receptor beta chains from one sample, sequenced in a study of cytotoxic CD8 clonotypes in ibrutinib-treated CLL. TCRdb's table, derived via immunoSEQ multiplex PCR, lists solely in-frame clones and lacks some. In the table there are approximately 50,000 clones, approximately 71% of which are singletons. The material was PBMCs, obtained after 12 months of ibrutinib treatment. The source of these receptors is a human donor with chronic lymphocytic leukemia. Each CDR3 is given with its conserved first and last residue. Fields, in order: V gene, clone size, D gene, CDR3 length, J gene, CDR3 DNA, CDR3 protein. The D gene is left open where the match is weak. The size entry is marked missing in some rows and otherwise reads once, few, many or a size class.

V: TRBV6-5
size: -
D: -
length: 16
J: TRBJ2-5
DNA: TGTGCCAGCAGTTACTCGGGTGGGGTAGGAGTGGGGACCCAGTACTTC
CDR3: CASSYSGGVGVGTQYF

V: TRBV7-9
size: once
D: TRBD2
length: 16
J: TRBJ2-7
DNA: TGTGCCAGCAGCCGAGTAGCGGGAGGATACTCCTACGAGCAGTACTTC
CDR3: CASSRVAGGYSYEQYF

V: TRBV11-2
size: -
D: TRBD2
length: 13
J: TRBJ2-7
DNA: TGTGCCAGCACCCCGGCTAGCGGCTACGAGCAGTACTTC
CDR3: CASTPASGYEQYF

V: TRBV6-5
size: once
D: TRBD1
length: 13
J: TRBJ1-1
DNA: TGTGCCAGCAAAGGATCGACAGGGTCTGAAGCTTTCTTT
CDR3: CASKGSTGSEAFF

V: TRBV15
size: -
D: -
length: 12
J: TRBJ2-1
DNA: TGTGCCACCAGCAGAGACCCCGATGAGCAGTTCTTC
CDR3: CATSRDPDEQFF

V: TRBV9
size: -
D: TRBD2
length: 16
J: TRBJ2-3
DNA: TGTGCCAGCAGCGTAGGGGCTAGCGGGAGTCCAGATACGCAGTATTTT
CDR3: CASSVGASGSPDTQYF

V: TRBV6-6
size: -
D: TRBD1
length: 15
J: TRBJ1-2
DNA: TGTGCCAGCAGTTTCTTGCCGGGACAGGGCTCTGGCTACACCTTC
CDR3: CASSFLPGQGSGYTF

V: TRBV7-2
size: -
D: TRBD2
length: 17
J: TRBJ2-2
DNA: TGTGCCAGCAGCCCTCCGGGACTAGCGGGAGTGGCCGGGGAGCTGTTTTTT
CDR3: CASSPPGLAGVAGELFF

V: TRBV5-4
size: -
D: -
length: 14
J: TRBJ2-3
DNA: TGTGCCAGCAGCTTGGACGGTACCCGCAGAACGCAGTATTTT
CDR3: CASSLDGTRRTQYF

V: TRBV7-3
size: -
D: -
length: 12
J: TRBJ2-3
DNA: TGTGCCAGCAGCCCAGGATCAGATACGCAGTATTTT
CDR3: CASSPGSDTQYF

V: TRBV27
size: once
D: -
length: 15
J: TRBJ2-1
DNA: TGTGCCAGCAGTTTCGGGCAGGGGAACTACAATGAGCAGTTCTTC
CDR3: CASSFGQGNYNEQFF

V: TRBV19
size: -
D: -
length: 16
J: TRBJ2-7
DNA: TGTGCCAGTAGTACCTCGGGGAGGACTTGGACGTCCGAGCAGTACTTC
CDR3: CASSTSGRTWTSEQYF

V: TRBV9
size: -
D: -
length: 15
J: TRBJ2-1
DNA: TGTGCCAGCAGCGGGTCCGGACTATTCTACAATGAGCAGTTCTTC
CDR3: CASSGSGLFYNEQFF

V: TRBV2
size: -
D: -
length: 13
J: TRBJ2-7
DNA: TGTGCCAGCAGTGAATGGCAGGAGGGGGAGCAGTACTTC
CDR3: CASSEWQEGEQYF

V: TRBV2
size: -
D: -
length: 13
J: TRBJ1-1
DNA: TGTGCCAGCAGTGGACAGAGGAACACTGAAGCTTTCTTT
CDR3: CASSGQRNTEAFF

V: TRBV6-5
size: -
D: -
length: 14
J: TRBJ2-5
DNA: TGTGCCAGCAGTCAAGCAGCCAAAAGGGAGACCCAGTACTTC
CDR3: CASSQAAKRETQYF

V: TRBV6-5
size: -
D: TRBD1
length: 13
J: TRBJ1-1
DNA: TGTGCCAGCAGAGGGACAGGGGATACTGAAGCTTTCTTT
CDR3: CASRGTGDTEAFF

V: TRBV6-1
size: -
D: -
length: 17
J: TRBJ1-3
DNA: TGTGCCAGCAGTGGGTTTTCGGAGCCCGACTCTGGAAACACCATATATTTT
CDR3: CASSGFSEPDSGNTIYF

V: TRBV10-3
size: few
D: -
length: 13
J: TRBJ1-2
DNA: TGTGCCATCAGTGCAGGGGCCGACTATGGCTACACCTTC
CDR3: CAISAGADYGYTF

V: TRBV14
size: few
D: -
length: 14
J: TRBJ2-3
DNA: TGTGCCAGCAGTGTCGGACGTCACACAGATACGCAGTATTTT
CDR3: CASSVGRHTDTQYF

V: TRBV6-5
size: few
D: -
length: 15
J: TRBJ2-7
DNA: TGTGCCAGCAGTTACTCGGAGCTCATATCCTACGAGCAGTACTTC
CDR3: CASSYSELISYEQYF

V: TRBV28
size: -
D: TRBD2
length: 16
J: TRBJ2-3
DNA: TGTGCCAGCAGTCCGCTAGCGGGAGGGGGCACAGATACGCAGTATTTT
CDR3: CASSPLAGGGTDTQYF

V: TRBV4-3
size: -
D: -
length: 14
J: TRBJ2-7
DNA: TGCGCCAGCAGCCAAGGGCTGGGGGCCTACGAGCAGTACTTC
CDR3: CASSQGLGAYEQYF

V: TRBV5-6
size: -
D: -
length: 11
J: TRBJ2-2
DNA: TGTGCCAGCAGCTTCACCGGGGAGCTGTTTTTT
CDR3: CASSFTGELFF

V: TRBV5-1
size: -
D: -
length: 14
J: TRBJ2-1
DNA: TGCGCCAGCAGCCCCGGGACCGGCCTCAATGAGCAGTTCTTC
CDR3: CASSPGTGLNEQFF

V: TRBV7-2
size: -
D: TRBD2
length: 15
J: TRBJ2-4
DNA: TGTGCCAGCAGCTTTTATAGCGGGAGAGTAAACATTCAGTACTTC
CDR3: CASSFYSGRVNIQYF

V: TRBV19
size: -
D: -
length: 13
J: TRBJ2-3
DNA: TGTGCCAGTAGCCCCGACTCCGTAGATACGCAGTATTTT
CDR3: CASSPDSVDTQYF

V: TRBV2
size: -
D: TRBD1
length: 12
J: TRBJ2-7
DNA: TGTGCCAGTAGGACAGGGTTTAACGAGCAGTACTTC
CDR3: CASRTGFNEQYF

V: TRBV6-4
size: -
D: TRBD1
length: 15
J: TRBJ1-5
DNA: TGTGCCAGCAGTGAGACAGGGCCTAGGGGCCAGCCCCAGCATTTT
CDR3: CASSETGPRGQPQHF

V: TRBV7-9
size: -
D: TRBD1
length: 17
J: TRBJ1-1
DNA: TGTGCCAGCAACCCGCCGGGACAGGTCACGATGAACACTGAAGCTTTCTTT
CDR3: CASNPPGQVTMNTEAFF

V: TRBV6-1
size: -
D: TRBD1
length: 12
J: TRBJ2-5
DNA: TGTGCCAGCACTTGGACAGGGGGGACCCAGTACTTC
CDR3: CASTWTGGTQYF

V: TRBV27
size: once
D: -
length: 9
J: TRBJ2-7
DNA: TGTGCCAGCAGAAACGAGCAGTACTTC
CDR3: CASRNEQYF

V: TRBV19
size: -
D: -
length: 14
J: TRBJ1-5
DNA: TGTGCCAGTAGTATGACCTCCAATGGGCAGCCCCAGCATTTT
CDR3: CASSMTSNGQPQHF

V: TRBV19
size: -
D: -
length: 15
J: TRBJ1-2
DNA: TGTGCCAGTAGTATAGTCGGAGAGCCTCCCTATGGCTACACCTTC
CDR3: CASSIVGEPPYGYTF

V: TRBV27
size: -
D: -
length: 14
J: TRBJ1-2
DNA: TGTGCCAGCAGTTTGAGACAGGATGTCTATGGCTACACCTTC
CDR3: CASSLRQDVYGYTF

V: TRBV2
size: -
D: -
length: 11
J: TRBJ2-3
DNA: TGTGCCAGCAGCCCAGAAGATACGCAGTATTTT
CDR3: CASSPEDTQYF

V: TRBV5-5
size: -
D: TRBD2
length: 13
J: TRBJ2-5
DNA: TGTGCCAGCAGCTTCGGGAGGCAAGAGACCCAGTACTTC
CDR3: CASSFGRQETQYF

V: TRBV19
size: -
D: TRBD1
length: 15
J: TRBJ1-1
DNA: TGTGCCAGTAGTATTGACAGGGGTTGGAACACTGAAGCTTTCTTT
CDR3: CASSIDRGWNTEAFF

V: TRBV6-5
size: once
D: -
length: 14
J: TRBJ2-5
DNA: TGTGCCAGCAGTCCCCGTTACTACCAAGAGACCCAGTACTTC
CDR3: CASSPRYYQETQYF

V: TRBV6-4
size: -
D: -
length: 16
J: TRBJ1-1
DNA: TGTGCCAGCATTAAGGACACCTTCCCATCGGGCCCCGGAGCTTTCTTT
CDR3: CASIKDTFPSGPGAFF

V: TRBV5-4
size: -
D: -
length: 14
J: TRBJ1-3
DNA: TGTGCCAGCAGCTTCCCAGGGGCTGGAAACACCATATATTTT
CDR3: CASSFPGAGNTIYF

V: TRBV18
size: -
D: -
length: 14
J: TRBJ2-5
DNA: TGTGCCAGCTCTATAGGACTGGGGGAAGAGACCCAGTACTTC
CDR3: CASSIGLGEETQYF

V: TRBV27
size: -
D: TRBD2
length: 16
J: TRBJ2-1
DNA: TGTGCCAGCAGTTCTCTGGGCGGGGGGCCCTACAATGAGCAGTTCTTC
CDR3: CASSSLGGGPYNEQFF

V: TRBV25-1
size: once
D: TRBD1
length: 15
J: TRBJ2-5
DNA: TGTGCCAGCAGTGAACCGGGACAGGGTAAAGAGACCCAGTACTTC
CDR3: CASSEPGQGKETQYF

V: TRBV6-1
size: -
D: TRBD1
length: 19
J: TRBJ2-7
DNA: TGTGCCAGCAGTGAATCCCATTTCGACAGGGGGCGGCGGTCTTACGAGCAGTACTTC
CDR3: CASSESHFDRGRRSYEQYF

V: TRBV28
size: -
D: TRBD2
length: 15
J: TRBJ2-2
DNA: TGTGCCAGCAGTAGCCGGGACTACAACACCGGGGAGCTGTTTTTT
CDR3: CASSSRDYNTGELFF

V: TRBV10-3
size: -
D: -
length: 13
J: TRBJ2-1
DNA: TGTGCCATCAGCGAACTCGCGGACAATGAGCAGTTCTTC
CDR3: CAISELADNEQFF

V: TRBV19
size: -
D: -
length: 12
J: TRBJ1-1
DNA: TGTGCCAGTAGGGGCAGGAACACTGAAGCTTTCTTT
CDR3: CASRGRNTEAFF

V: TRBV6-5
size: -
D: -
length: 16
J: TRBJ2-5
DNA: TGTGCCAGCAGTTACTCTTGGCAGGGAGGAGGAGAGACCCAGTACTTC
CDR3: CASSYSWQGGGETQYF

V: TRBV19
size: -
D: -
length: 14
J: TRBJ1-2
DNA: TGTGCCAGTAACGCCGGGGTGCCAAACTATGGCTACACCTTC
CDR3: CASNAGVPNYGYTF

V: TRBV4-3
size: -
D: -
length: 14
J: TRBJ2-7
DNA: TGCGCCAGCAGCCAAGATCGCAGTACCTACGAGCAGTACTTC
CDR3: CASSQDRSTYEQYF

V: TRBV11-3
size: -
D: -
length: 13
J: TRBJ1-1
DNA: TGTGCCAGCAGCTTAGGGCAAAACACTGAAGCTTTCTTT
CDR3: CASSLGQNTEAFF

V: TRBV4-3
size: -
D: -
length: 15
J: TRBJ2-7
DNA: TGCGCCAGCAGCCAACAGCCAGCGGCGGTCTACGAGCAGTACTTC
CDR3: CASSQQPAAVYEQYF

V: TRBV16
size: few
D: -
length: 14
J: TRBJ2-7
DNA: TGTGCCAGCAGCCAATCACGGGGGTCCTACGAGCAGTACTTC
CDR3: CASSQSRGSYEQYF

V: TRBV13
size: -
D: -
length: 17
J: TRBJ2-1
DNA: TGTGCCAGCAGCGCCCGCGAGTACCCGGCCCCCTACAATGAGCAGTTCTTC
CDR3: CASSAREYPAPYNEQFF

V: TRBV2
size: many
D: -
length: 12
J: TRBJ2-7
DNA: TGTGCCAGCAGCCCTTACGGGGTAGGAAACCACTTC
CDR3: CASSPYGVGNHF